The 8 T cell receptor beta chains reported below all come from one sample, sequenced in a study of regulatory T cells in long-lasting Graves disease. The time point is: newly diagnosed GD, antithyroid drugs for less than 3 months. PBMCs provided the RNA from which the TCR library was made. Building the TCR beta libraries relied on iRepertoire HTBI primers, and CDR3 regions underwent Arm-PCR. TCRdb fed the multiplex PCR reads into MiXCR, producing one record per CDR3 protein. The sample records over 300,000 distinct CDR3 sequences, around 15% being singletons. The sequencing here drew on peripheral blood mononuclear cells (PBMCs), taken at new diagnosis, from a patient treated with antithyroid drugs. The origin of the receptors is a female donor with Graves disease.

This clonotype was seen only a few times. The chain uses TRBV5-6 and TRBJ2-1, with TRBD2 matching over 9 bases. The CDR3 covers 14 residues. CDR1 is SGHDT and CDR2 is YYEEEE in the germline V gene. V was pared by 4 bases and J by 15 bases, with 14 bases of the junction left unmatched. CDR3 region: CASSRLSGGRDPFF. CDR3 nucleotide sequence: TGTGCCAGCAGCCGGTTGAGCGGGGGGAGGGATCCGTTCTTC.

Ten or more counts support this clonotype. The J gene is TRBJ1-2, the V gene TRBV5-1; D gene ambiguous. From germline, CDR1 is SGHRS and CDR2 YFSETQ. This CDR3 contains 12 residues. Trimming pared 3 bases from V and 7 bases from J, leaving 10 bases between. The CDR3 coding sequence is TGCGCCAGCAGCTCGAGCAAGGCTGGCTACACCTTC. Protein product: CASSSSKAGYTF. Combining the CDR3 with reference TRBV5-1 and TRBJ1-2 gives the whole variable domain KAGVTQTPRYLIKTRGQQVTLSCSPISGHRSVSWYQQTPGQGLQFLFEYFSETQRNKGNFPGRFSGRQFSNSRSEMNVSTLELGDSALYLCASSSSKAGYTFGSGTRLTVV.

The sample holds many counts of this clonotype. The V gene is TRBV20-1, the J gene TRBJ2-7; maybe TRBD1 (6 bases). Germline V lookup: CDR1 DFQATT, CDR2 SNEGSKA (reference sequence). The CDR3 spans 12 residues. Trimming left V 3 bases short and J 5 bases short, with 11 bases between. The CDR3 DNA follows: TGCAGTGCTAGCAAAGGGGGTCACGAGCAGTACTTC. As protein: CSASKGGHEQYF.

Notes on this clonotype: This likely came from a read error, as a far larger clone is one base away. This sequence joins TRBV2 and TRBJ2-7; D unresolved. Trimming removed 6 bases at V and 3 bases at J, with 9 bases between. CDR3 length: 12 amino acids. Germline V gives CDR1 SNHLY, CDR2 FYNNEI. CDR3 protein: CASSDDFYEQYF. CDR3 DNA sequence: TGTGCCAGCAGCGACGACTTCTACGAGCAGTACTTC.

This chain joins TRBV9 and TRBJ1-2, with D possibly matching TRBD1 (5 bases). The V and J ends lost 3 bases and 4 bases respectively, with 10 bases between them. There are 13 residues in the CDR3. CDR1 is SGDLS and CDR2 is YYNGEE in the germline V gene. CDR3: CASSAPDSYGYTF. The CDR3 DNA reads TGTGCCAGCAGCGCCCCCGACAGCTATGGCTACACCTTC.

This clonotype appeared a few times. The chain recombines TRBV4-3 with TRBJ2-1, with D perhaps TRBD1 (5 bases). V was clipped by 1 base and J by 10 bases, with 23 bases between them. Germline CDR1 is LGHNA and CDR2 is YSLEER. This CDR3 has 17 amino acids. This chain's CDR3 is CASSQVSRQIKSTEQFF. The CDR3 DNA is TGCGCCAGCAGCCAAGTTTCGCGACAGATTAAATCGACGGAGCAGTTCTTC.

This clonotype was detected ten times or more. The chain couples TRBV20-1 to TRBJ1-1; D possibly corresponds to TRBD1 (5 bases). From germline, CDR1 is DFQATT and CDR2 SNEGSKA (reference sequence). This CDR3 comprises 11 residues. V was shortened by 7 bases and J by 4 bases, with 10 bases between the two germline ends. The CDR3, as DNA: TGCAGTGGTGGAACAGGCACTGAAGCTTTCTTT. Protein: CSGGTGTEAFF.

Concerning this clonotype: A far larger clone is just one base off, so this is likely a read error. The chain joins TRBV20-1 to TRBJ2-7, with D perhaps matching TRBD1 (6 bases). The CDR3 consists of 14 residues. Germline assignment: CDR1 DFQATT and CDR2 SNEGSKA (reference sequence). The V end lost 7 bases, the J end lost 7 bases, and 23 bases lay between the germline ends. CDR3 in amino acids: CSGVQGVFYNEQYF. The CDR3 DNA sequence: TGCAGTGGCGTACAGGGTGTTTTCTACAATGAGCAGTACTTC.